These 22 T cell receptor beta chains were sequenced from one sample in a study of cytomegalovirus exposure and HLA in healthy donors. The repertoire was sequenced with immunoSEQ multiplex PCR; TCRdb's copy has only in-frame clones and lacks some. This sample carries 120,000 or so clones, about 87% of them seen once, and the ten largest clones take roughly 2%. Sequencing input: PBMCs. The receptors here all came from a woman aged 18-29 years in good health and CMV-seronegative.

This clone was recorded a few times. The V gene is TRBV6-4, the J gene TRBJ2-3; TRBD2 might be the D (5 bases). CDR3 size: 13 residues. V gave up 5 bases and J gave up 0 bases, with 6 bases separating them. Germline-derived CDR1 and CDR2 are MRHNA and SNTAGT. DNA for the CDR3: TGTGCCAGCAGTCGGACTAGCACAGATACGCAGTATTTT. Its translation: CASSRTSTDTQYF.

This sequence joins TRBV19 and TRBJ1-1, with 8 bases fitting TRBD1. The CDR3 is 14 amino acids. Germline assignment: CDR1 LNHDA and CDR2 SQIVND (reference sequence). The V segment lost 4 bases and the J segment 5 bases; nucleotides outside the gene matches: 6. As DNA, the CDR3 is TGTGCCAGTAGTAAGGTTACAGGGGGGACTGAAGCTTTCTTT. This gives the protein CASSKVTGGTEAFF.

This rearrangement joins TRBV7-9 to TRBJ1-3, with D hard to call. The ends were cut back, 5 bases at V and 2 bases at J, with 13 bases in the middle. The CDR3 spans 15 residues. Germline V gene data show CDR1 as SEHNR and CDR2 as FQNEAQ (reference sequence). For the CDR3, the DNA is TGTGCCAGCAGCACGGCGGGAATTACTGGAAACACCATATATTTT. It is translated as CASSTAGITGNTIYF.

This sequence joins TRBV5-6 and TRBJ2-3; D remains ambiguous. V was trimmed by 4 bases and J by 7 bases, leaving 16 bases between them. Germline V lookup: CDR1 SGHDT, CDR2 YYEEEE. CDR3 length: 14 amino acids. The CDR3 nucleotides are TGTGCCAGCAGCCGTTTCGACTCCGTGAATACGCAGTATTTT. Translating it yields CASSRFDSVNTQYF.

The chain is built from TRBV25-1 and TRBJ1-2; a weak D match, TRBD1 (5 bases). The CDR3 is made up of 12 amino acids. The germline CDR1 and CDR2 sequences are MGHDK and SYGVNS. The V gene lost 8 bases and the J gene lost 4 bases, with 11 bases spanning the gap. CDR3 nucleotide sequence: TGTGCCAGCTCTCTAGGGGTCTATGGCTACACCTTC. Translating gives CASSLGVYGYTF.

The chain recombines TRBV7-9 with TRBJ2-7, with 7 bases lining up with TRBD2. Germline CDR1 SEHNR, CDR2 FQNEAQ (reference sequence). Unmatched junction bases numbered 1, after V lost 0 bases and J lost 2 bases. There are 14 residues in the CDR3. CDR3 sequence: CASSLAGLTYEQYF. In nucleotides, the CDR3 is TGTGCCAGCAGCTTAGCGGGACTAACCTACGAGCAGTACTTC.

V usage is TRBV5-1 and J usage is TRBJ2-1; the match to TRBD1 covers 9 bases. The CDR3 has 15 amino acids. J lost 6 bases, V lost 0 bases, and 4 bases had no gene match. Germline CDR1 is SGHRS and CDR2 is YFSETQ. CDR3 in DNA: TGCGCCAGCAGCTTGGGGACAGGGGCCGTCAATGAGCAGTTCTTC. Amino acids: CASSLGTGAVNEQFF.

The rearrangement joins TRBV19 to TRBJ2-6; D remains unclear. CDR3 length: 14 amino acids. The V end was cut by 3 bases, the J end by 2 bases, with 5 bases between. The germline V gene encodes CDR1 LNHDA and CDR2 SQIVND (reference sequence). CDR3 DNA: TGTGCCAGTAGTATCCAGGCTGGGGCCAACGTCCTGACTTTC. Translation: CASSIQAGANVLTF.

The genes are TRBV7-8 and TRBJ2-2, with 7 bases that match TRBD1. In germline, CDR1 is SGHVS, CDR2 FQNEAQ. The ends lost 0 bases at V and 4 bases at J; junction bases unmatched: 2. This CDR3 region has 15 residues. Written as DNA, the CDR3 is TGTGCCAGCAGCTTAGCGGGACAGCCCACCGGGGAGCTGTTTTTT. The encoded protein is CASSLAGQPTGELFF.

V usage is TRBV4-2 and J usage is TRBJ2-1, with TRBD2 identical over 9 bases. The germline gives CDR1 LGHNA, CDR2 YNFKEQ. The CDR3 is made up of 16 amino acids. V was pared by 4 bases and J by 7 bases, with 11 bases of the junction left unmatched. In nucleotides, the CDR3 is TGTGCCAGCAGCCCAGGGGGTAGCGGGAGAGGTAATGAGCAGTTCTTC. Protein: CASSPGGSGRGNEQFF.

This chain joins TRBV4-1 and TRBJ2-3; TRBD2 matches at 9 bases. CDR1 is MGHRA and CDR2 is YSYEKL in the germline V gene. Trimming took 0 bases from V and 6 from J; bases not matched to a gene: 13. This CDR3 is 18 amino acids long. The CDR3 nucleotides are TGCGCCAGCAGCCAAGACGTCCGGACGCGGGGGGGGCGGGATACGCAGTATTTT. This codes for CASSQDVRTRGGRDTQYF.

The CDR3 loop reads CASSLDRSNYGYTF. The CDR3 DNA reads TGTGCCAGCAGCTTAGACAGGTCTAACTATGGCTACACCTTC. The rearrangement links TRBV7-8 to TRBJ1-2; possibly TRBD1 for D (5 bases). Between the trimmed V and J ends, which lost 1 base and 0 bases, there was a span of 6 bases. The CDR3 covers 14 residues. The germline V gene encodes CDR1 SGHVS and CDR2 FQNEAQ.

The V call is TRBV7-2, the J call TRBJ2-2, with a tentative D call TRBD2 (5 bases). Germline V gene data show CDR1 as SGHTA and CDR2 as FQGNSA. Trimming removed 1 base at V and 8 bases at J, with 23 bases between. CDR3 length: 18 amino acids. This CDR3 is CASSLGEGWSGIVGELFF. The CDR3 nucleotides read TGTGCCAGCAGCTTAGGAGAAGGGTGGTCGGGAATCGTGGGGGAGCTGTTTTTT.

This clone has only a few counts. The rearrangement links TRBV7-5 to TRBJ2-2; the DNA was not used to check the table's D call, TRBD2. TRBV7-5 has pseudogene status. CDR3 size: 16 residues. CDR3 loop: CVRSLGLAGNTGELFF. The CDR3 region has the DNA TGTGTCAGAAGCTTAGGACTAGCGGGGAACACCGGGGAGCTGTTTTTT.

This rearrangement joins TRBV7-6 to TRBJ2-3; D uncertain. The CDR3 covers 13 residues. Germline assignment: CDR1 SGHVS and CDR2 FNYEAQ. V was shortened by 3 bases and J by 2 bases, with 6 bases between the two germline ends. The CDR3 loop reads CASSFTVTDTQYF. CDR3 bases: TGTGCCAGCAGCTTCACAGTCACAGATACGCAGTATTTT.

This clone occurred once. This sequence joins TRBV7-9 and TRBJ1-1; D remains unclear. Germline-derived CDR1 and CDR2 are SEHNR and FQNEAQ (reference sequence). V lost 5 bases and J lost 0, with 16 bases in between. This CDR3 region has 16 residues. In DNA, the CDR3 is TGTGCCAGCAGCCGAAGCCTAGGAACCTTGAACACTGAAGCTTTCTTT. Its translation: CASSRSLGTLNTEAFF. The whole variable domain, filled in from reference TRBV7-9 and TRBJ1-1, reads DTGVSQNPRHKITKRGQNVTFRCDPISEHNRLYWYRQTLGQGPEFLTYFQNEAQLEKSRLLSDRFSAERPKGSFSTLEIQRTEQGDSAMYLCASSRSLGTLNTEAFFGQGTRLTVV.

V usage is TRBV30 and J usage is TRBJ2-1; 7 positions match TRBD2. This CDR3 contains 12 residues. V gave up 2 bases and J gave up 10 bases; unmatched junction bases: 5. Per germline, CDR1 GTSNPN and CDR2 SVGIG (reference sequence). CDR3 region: CAWSLGRGEQFF. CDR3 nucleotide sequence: TGTGCCTGGAGTTTGGGGCGGGGGGAGCAGTTCTTC.

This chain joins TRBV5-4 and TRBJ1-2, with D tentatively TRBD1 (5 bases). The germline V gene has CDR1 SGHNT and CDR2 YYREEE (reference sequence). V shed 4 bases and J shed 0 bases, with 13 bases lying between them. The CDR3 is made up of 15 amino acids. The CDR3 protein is CASSHDSLANYGYTF. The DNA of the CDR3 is TGTGCCAGCAGCCACGACAGCCTTGCTAACTATGGCTACACCTTC.

This CDR3 reads CASNGPSGAEAFF. For the CDR3, the DNA is TGCGCCAGCAACGGACCTTCGGGGGCTGAAGCTTTCTTT. The chain is built from TRBV5-1 and TRBJ1-1; weak D call: TRBD1 (5 bases). V shed 6 bases and J shed 6 bases, with 15 bases lying between them. Germline CDR1 is SGHRS and CDR2 is YFSETQ. There are 13 residues in the CDR3.

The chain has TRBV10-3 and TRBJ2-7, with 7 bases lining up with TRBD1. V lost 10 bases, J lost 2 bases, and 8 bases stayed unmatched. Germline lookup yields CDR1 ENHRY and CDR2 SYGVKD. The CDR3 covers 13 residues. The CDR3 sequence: CATSTQGAYEQYF. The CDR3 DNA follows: TGTGCCACCTCCACTCAGGGGGCCTACGAGCAGTACTTC.

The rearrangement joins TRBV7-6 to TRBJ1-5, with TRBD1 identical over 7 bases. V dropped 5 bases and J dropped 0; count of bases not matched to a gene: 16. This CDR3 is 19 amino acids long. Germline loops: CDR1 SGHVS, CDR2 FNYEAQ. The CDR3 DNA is TGTGCCAGCAGCCCCCAGCAGGGACAGTCGACTTATAGCAATCAGCCCCAGCATTTT. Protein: CASSPQQGQSTYSNQPQHF.

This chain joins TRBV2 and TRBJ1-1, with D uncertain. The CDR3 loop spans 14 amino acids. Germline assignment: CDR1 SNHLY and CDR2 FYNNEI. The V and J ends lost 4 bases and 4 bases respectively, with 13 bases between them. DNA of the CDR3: TGTGCCAGCAGTGCCCCAGTTGAGGGCACTGAAGCTTTCTTT. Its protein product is CASSAPVEGTEAFF.